This T cell receptor beta chain was observed in a study of shared clonotypes between healthy human individuals. Findings and limits, study-wide: With a few donors compared, approximately 5% of naive CD4 clonotypes were shared.

Worth noting for this clone: Its target is unknown.

Germline V lookup: CDR1 MNHNY, CDR2 SVGAGI (reference sequence). There are 16 residues in the CDR3. V shed 6 bases, J shed 2 bases, and the junction held 10 bases outside the gene matches. Method: immunoSEQ multiplex PCR; TCRdb's copy keeps in-frame clones and lacks some. The repertoire holds about 2 million clones, with around 96% as singletons. The naive CD8 population came from CD45RO-negative cells selected for CCR7, without terminally differentiated effector memory CD45RA+ cells. The clonotype comes from a man younger than 35 in good health. Input material: naive CD8+ T cells sorted from blood. V is TRBV6-6 and J is TRBJ2-7, with 10 bases lining up with TRBD1. For the CDR3, the DNA is TGTGCCAGCAGCCCGACCGGGACAGGGGTGACCTACGAGCAGTACTTC. Its translation: CASSPTGTGVTYEQYF.